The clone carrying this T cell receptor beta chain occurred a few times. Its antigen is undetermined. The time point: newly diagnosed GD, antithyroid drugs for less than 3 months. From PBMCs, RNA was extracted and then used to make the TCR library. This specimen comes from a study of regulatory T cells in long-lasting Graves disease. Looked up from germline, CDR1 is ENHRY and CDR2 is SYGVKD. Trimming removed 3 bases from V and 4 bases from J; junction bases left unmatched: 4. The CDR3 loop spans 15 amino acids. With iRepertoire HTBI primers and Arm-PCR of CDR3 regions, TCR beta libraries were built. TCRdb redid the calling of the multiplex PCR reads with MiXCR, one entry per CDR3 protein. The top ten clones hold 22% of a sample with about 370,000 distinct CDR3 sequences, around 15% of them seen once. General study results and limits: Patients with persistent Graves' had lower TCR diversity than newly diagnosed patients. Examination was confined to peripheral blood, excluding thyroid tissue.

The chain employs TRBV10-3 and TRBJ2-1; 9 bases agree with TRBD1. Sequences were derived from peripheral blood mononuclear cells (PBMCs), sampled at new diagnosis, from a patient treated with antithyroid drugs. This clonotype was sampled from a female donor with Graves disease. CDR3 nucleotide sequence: TGTGCCATCAGTGAAGGGACAGGGACATACAATGAGCAGTTCTTC. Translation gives CAISEGTGTYNEQFF.